Shown below are 25 T cell receptor beta chains from a single sample sequenced in a study of control samples from healthy donors and cancer patients. Sequencing used immunoSEQ multiplex PCR; TCRdb keeps in-frame clones, though not all of them. The table lists around 90,000 clones, around 86% of them singletons. The sample was blood. These receptors all come from a man aged 25 to 45 in good health.

This clone has a handful of counts. This chain links TRBV19 with TRBJ2-3; D is possibly TRBD2 (6 bases). There are 15 residues in the CDR3. V lost 2 bases to trimming and J lost 1 base, with 10 bases between them. Germline lookup yields CDR1 LNHDA and CDR2 SQIVND (reference sequence). The CDR3 here is CASSILGGGTDTQYF. The CDR3 nucleotides are TGTGCCAGTAGTATACTGGGCGGGGGCACAGATACGCAGTATTTT.

V usage is TRBV6-1 and J usage is TRBJ1-4; unclear D gene. Trimming shortened V by 2 bases and J by 8 bases, and 6 bases separated the two germline ends. CDR1 MNHNS and CDR2 SASEGT come from the germline V gene. CDR3 size: 12 residues. The CDR3 coding sequence is TGTGCCAGCAGTGAATTTGGGGAAAAACTGTTTTTT. Amino acid sequence: CASSEFGEKLFF.

The V and J genes are TRBV6-6 and TRBJ1-4; D is undetermined. V lost 9 bases to trimming and J lost 0 bases, with 8 bases between them. Per the germline V gene, CDR1 is MNHNY and CDR2 is SVGAGI (reference sequence). This CDR3 comprises 13 residues. The DNA of the CDR3 is TGTGCCAGTAACGTTGCAACTAATGAAAAACTGTTTTTT. The encoded protein is CASNVATNEKLFF.

The rearrangement uses TRBV7-9 and TRBJ2-4, with unresolved D. Germline V lookup: CDR1 SEHNR, CDR2 FQNEAQ (reference sequence). The CDR3 contains 12 residues. V was clipped by 1 base and J by 6 bases, with 4 bases between them. The CDR3 DNA is TGTGCCAGCAGCTTAGGGGGAAACATTCAGTACTTC. Protein sequence: CASSLGGNIQYF.

V is TRBV9 and J is TRBJ2-1; D unclear. Germline CDR1 and CDR2: SGDLS and YYNGEE. The ends were cut back, 0 bases at V and 7 bases at J, with 8 bases in the middle. This CDR3 has 13 residues. The CDR3 region has the DNA TGTGCCAGCAGCGTAGGCAGGTATAATGAGCAGTTCTTC. Translated, it gives CASSVGRYNEQFF. The whole variable domain, remainder taken from reference TRBV9 and TRBJ2-1, is DSGVTQTPKHLITATGQRVTLRCSPRSGDLSVYWYQQSLDQGLQFLIQYYNGEERAKGNILERFSAQQFPDLHSELNLSSLELGDSALYFCASSVGRYNEQFFGPGTRLTVL.

This rearrangement joins TRBV27 to TRBJ2-1; 8 nucleotides align to TRBD2. Germline lookup yields CDR1 MNHEY and CDR2 SMNVEV (reference sequence). The CDR3 covers 15 residues. Germline trimming cut 6 bases from V and 0 bases from J; bases unmatched to any gene: 4. CDR3 sequence (DNA): TGTGCCAGCAGCTTAGCGGGGTCCTCCTACAATGAGCAGTTCTTC. As protein: CASSLAGSSYNEQFF.

The chain carries TRBV10-3 and TRBJ1-3; D may be TRBD1 (6 bases). V lost 7 bases to trimming and J lost 0 bases, with 16 bases between them. The germline V gene encodes CDR1 ENHRY and CDR2 SYGVKD. This CDR3 has 16 residues. DNA for the CDR3: TGTGCCATCAAGGGGACACATAGCCCCTCTGGAAACACCATATATTTT. It specifies CAIKGTHSPSGNTIYF.

V and J are TRBV14 and TRBJ1-6, with D unresolved. Germline V gives CDR1 SGHDN, CDR2 FVKESK. The V end was cut by 1 base, the J end by 6 bases, with 10 bases between. The CDR3 has 15 amino acids. CDR3 DNA: TGTGCCAGCAGCCAAGCGGGCAGACTTAATTCACCCCTCCACTTT. Its protein product is CASSQAGRLNSPLHF.

The CDR3 bases are TGTGCCAGCAGCTTTGGACAGGGGGGAAGCTACACCTTC. Translation: CASSFGQGGSYTF. The chain links TRBV27 to TRBJ1-2; 10 bases map to TRBD1. J was trimmed by 9 bases and V by 6 bases; bases with no gene match: 7. This CDR3 comprises 13 residues. Germline CDR1 reads MNHEY; CDR2 reads SMNVEV (reference sequence).

The gene calls are TRBV9 and TRBJ2-5; D is possibly TRBD2 (5 bases). Per germline, CDR1 SGDLS and CDR2 YYNGEE. The CDR3 loop spans 13 amino acids. V lost 1 base, J lost 9 bases, and 13 bases lay in between. CDR3 nucleotides: TGTGCCAGCAGCGTAAGCTTCGGAGGAGCCCAGTACTTC. Its protein is CASSVSFGGAQYF.

The chain couples TRBV29-1 to TRBJ2-1, with D unclear. V was clipped by 3 bases and J by 2 bases, with 14 bases between them. Per germline, CDR1 SQVTM and CDR2 ANQGSEA. CDR3 length equals 15 residues. The CDR3 spells CSVELDSQPYNEQFF. The CDR3 region has the DNA TGCAGCGTTGAGCTGGATAGCCAACCCTACAATGAGCAGTTCTTC.

This chain uses TRBV7-2 with TRBJ2-2, with 8 bases matching TRBD2. J gave up 5 bases and V 5 bases, and 7 bases lay outside the gene matches. Germline CDR1 and CDR2: SGHTA and FQGNSA. The CDR3 has 15 amino acids. In DNA, the CDR3 is TGTGCCAGCAGCCCGACCGGGACTAGGACCGGGGAGCTGTTTTTT. It yields the protein CASSPTGTRTGELFF.

The CDR3 coding sequence is TGTGCCAGCAGCTTAGAGGCGGAGGGAGGCGAGCAGTACGTC. As protein: CASSLEAEGGEQYV. The J gene is TRBJ2-7, the V gene TRBV7-8, with a weak D call TRBD2 (6 bases). The germline gives CDR1 SGHVS, CDR2 FQNEAQ. Trimming took off 1 base at V and 6 bases at J, with 13 bases between the two ends. This CDR3 is built from 14 residues.

The V call is TRBV4-1, the J call TRBJ2-3; 8 bases match TRBD2. Per the germline V gene, CDR1 is MGHRA and CDR2 is YSYEKL. V lost 0 bases to trimming and J lost 7 bases; unmatched junction nucleotides: 9. The CDR3 is 16 residues long. CDR3 loop: CASSQEWPSGLNTQYF. DNA for the CDR3: TGCGCCAGCAGCCAAGAATGGCCTAGCGGGCTTAATACGCAGTATTTT.

V gene TRBV15 combines with J gene TRBJ1-1; 8 bases match TRBD1. With V trimmed by 3 bases and J by 2 bases, 2 bases remained unmatched. The CDR3 sequence is 14 residues long. Germline V gene lookup returns CDR1 LNHNV and CDR2 YYDKDF (reference sequence). The CDR3 DNA is TGTGCCACCAGCAGGGACAGGGCTAACACTGAAGCTTTCTTT. It yields the protein CATSRDRANTEAFF. The variable domain in full, with the rest retrieved from reference TRBV15 and TRBJ1-1, is DAMVIQNPRYQVTQFGKPVTLSCSQTLNHNVMYWYQQKSSQAPKLLFHYYDKDFNNEADTPDNFQSRRPNTSFCFLDIRSPGLGDTAMYLCATSRDRANTEAFFGQGTRLTVV.

V usage is TRBV6-5 and J usage is TRBJ1-1; D is uncertain. Per the germline V gene, CDR1 is MNHEY and CDR2 is SVGAGI. V was cut by 0 bases and J by 0 bases, with 11 bases left in between. The CDR3 sequence is 16 residues long. The CDR3 nucleotides are TGTGCCAGCAGTTACTCGCGGGCAAGGGTGAACACTGAAGCTTTCTTT. Translation: CASSYSRARVNTEAFF.

The CDR3 region has the DNA TGCGCCAGCAGCTTACCGGGACAGGGGGCCGGGGAGCTGTTTTTT. Translating gives CASSLPGQGAGELFF. The chain joins TRBV5-1 to TRBJ2-2; TRBD1 matches 11 bases. Germline lookup yields CDR1 SGHRS and CDR2 YFSETQ. This CDR3 region has 15 residues. Unmatched junction bases numbered 3, after V lost 2 bases and J lost 6 bases.

The chain carries TRBV5-1 and TRBJ1-1, with a tentative D call TRBD1 (6 bases). The germline gives CDR1 SGHRS, CDR2 YFSETQ. V was pared by 2 bases and J by 1 base, with 9 bases between. The CDR3 has 14 amino acids. CDR3 region: CASSFEGGNTEAFF. For the CDR3, the DNA is TGCGCCAGCAGCTTCGAGGGGGGGAACACTGAAGCTTTCTTT.

V usage is TRBV3-1 (or the pseudogene TRBV3-2) and J usage is TRBJ2-5; D call uncertain. This CDR3 is built from 12 residues. V was pared by 5 bases and J by 4 bases, with 8 bases between. Per the germline V gene, CDR1 is LGHDT and CDR2 is YNNKEL (reference sequence). The CDR3 loop reads CASSSNGETQYF. Here the CDR3 DNA reads TGTGCCAGCAGCTCCAACGGAGAGACCCAGTACTTC.

This chain uses TRBV9 with TRBJ2-3, with D uncertain. The CDR3 extends over 13 amino acids. The V and J ends lost 0 bases and 4 bases respectively, with 6 bases between them. Germline-derived CDR1 and CDR2 are SGDLS and YYNGEE. The CDR3 is CASSVDWPDTQYF. The DNA for the CDR3 is TGTGCCAGCAGCGTAGACTGGCCAGATACGCAGTATTTT. The full variable domain, completed using reference TRBV9 and TRBJ2-3, is DSGVTQTPKHLITATGQRVTLRCSPRSGDLSVYWYQQSLDQGLQFLIQYYNGEERAKGNILERFSAQQFPDLHSELNLSSLELGDSALYFCASSVDWPDTQYFGPGTRLTVL.

The chain links TRBV12-3 or TRBV12-4 to TRBJ1-1; D may be TRBD1 (6 bases). CDR3 length: 13 residues. Trimming left V 6 bases short and J 10 bases short, with 18 bases between. In DNA, the CDR3 is TGTGCCAGCAGCGACCAGCGAAGGGGGAGAGCTTTCTTT. The encoded protein is CASSDQRRGRAFF.

The rearrangement uses TRBV9 and TRBJ2-3; D may be TRBD2 (7 bases). The V end was cut by 5 bases, the J end by 0 bases, with 16 bases between. This CDR3 is 16 amino acids long. CDR1 is SGDLS and CDR2 is YYNGEE in the germline V gene. CDR3 sequence reads: CASRPGGPLSTDTQYF. Written as DNA, the CDR3 is TGTGCCAGCAGACCGGGGGGCCCACTAAGCACAGATACGCAGTATTTT.

The CDR3 nucleotides are TGTGCCAGCAGCGTGGACAGGGATCAGCCCCAGCATTTT. Protein product: CASSVDRDQPQHF. J is TRBJ1-5 and V is TRBV12-3 or TRBV12-4, with 8 nucleotides matching TRBD1. The CDR3 runs to 13 residues. V lost 6 bases, J lost 5 bases, and 3 bases stayed unmatched.

The V and J genes are TRBV29-1 and TRBJ1-5; D remains unclear. V lost 4 bases to trimming and J lost 0 bases, with 10 bases between them. This CDR3 has 14 amino acids. The V gene's germline CDR1 is SQVTM and CDR2 ANQGSEA. The CDR3 DNA sequence: TGCAGCGTTGGGAACCAAAATAGCAATCAGCCCCAGCATTTT. Protein: CSVGNQNSNQPQHF.

This clone was seen once. The V gene is TRBV24-1, the J gene TRBJ2-5; 9 bases match TRBD1. V lost 4 bases to trimming and J lost 4 bases; unmatched junction nucleotides: 3. The CDR3 has 14 residues. Per germline, CDR1 KGHDR and CDR2 SFDVKD. The CDR3 sequence is CATSDPDRGETQYF. The CDR3, as DNA: TGTGCCACCAGTGACCCGGACAGGGGAGAGACCCAGTACTTC.